This T cell receptor (beta chain) appears in the sequencing data of a study of blood T cells in healthy people across ages. With respect to this clonotype: Antigen: not known.

PCR was performed a second time for about 6 to 12 cycles using a sample-barcoded 5' primer and a J-beta primer mix. TCRdb re-called the 5' RACE reads with MiXCR, one entry per CDR3 protein. Of some 900,000 distinct CDR3 sequences detected, around 48% appear once; the ten largest clones hold 10% to 15%. The CDR3 contains 13 residues. Per germline, CDR1 LNHNV and CDR2 YYDKDF (reference sequence). V shed 8 bases and J shed 1 base, with 11 bases lying between them. Study-level results: Relative to aged donors, long-lived donors carried more naive CD4+ cells and displayed higher diversity.

This receptor was obtained from a man aged 30 to 45 in good health. The chain is built from TRBV15 and TRBJ1-1, with D perhaps TRBD1 (5 bases). Sequenced sample: blood. The CDR3 sequence: CATGGRGNTEAFF. The CDR3 nucleotides read TGTGCCACCGGGGGACGGGGGAACACTGAAGCTTTCTTT.